This T cell receptor (beta chain) was documented in a study of patients and donors after allogeneic stem cell transplantation. This clonotype was detected ten times or more. TCRdb processed the RT-PCR reads anew with MiXCR; each CDR3 protein has one entry. The sample has over 350,000 distinct CDR3 sequences, 16% seen once. The trim removed 7 bases at V and 4 bases at J, leaving 6 bases unmatched. Germline CDR1 SGHAT, CDR2 FQNNGV. The CDR3 has 15 amino acids. This receptor was obtained from a human donor who was either an allogeneic HSCT recipient or a stem cell or donor lymphocyte infusion donor (not recorded which). It is not recorded whose cells these are; they may come from a transplant donor. Material: blood, either unsorted or a sorted T cell fraction (not recorded which). This chain connects TRBV11-2 to TRBJ2-2, with 10 bases that match TRBD2. The CDR3: CASIRTSGATGELFF. The CDR3 DNA reads as TGTGCCAGCATACGGACTAGCGGAGCCACCGGGGAGCTGTTTTTT.